This passage covers 26 T cell receptor beta chains from one sample sequenced in a study of OX40 agonist ivuxolimab in advanced cancers. Repertoires were generated with immunoSEQ multiplex PCR, while TCRdb's copy carries only in-frame clones and drops some. The sample has some 80,000 clones; about nine tenths are singletons. Material: CD4+ or CD8+ T cells sorted from blood, obtained in a trial of the OX40 agonist ivuxolimab. These receptors were collected from an adult with an advanced solid tumor such as melanoma, head and neck, liver or kidney cancer.

V usage is TRBV19 and J usage is TRBJ2-3; 15 nucleotides agree with TRBD2. CDR1 is LNHDA and CDR2 is SQIVND in the germline V gene (reference sequence). This CDR3 spans 15 amino acids. After removal of 8 bases from V and 0 bases from J, the junction contained 0 bases not matched to a gene. CDR3 loop: CASGTSGGSTDTQYF. For the CDR3, the DNA is TGTGCCAGTGGGACTAGCGGGGGGAGCACAGATACGCAGTATTTT.

The CDR3 coding sequence is TGCGCCAGCAGCTTGATAAACTCCCCTGGGTCGGGGACCCAGTACTTC. Protein sequence: CASSLINSPGSGTQYF. This chain connects TRBV5-1 to TRBJ2-5; D unclear. The CDR3 loop spans 16 amino acids. CDR1 and CDR2 from the germline V gene are SGHRS and YFSETQ. V was clipped by 1 base and J by 7 bases, with 20 bases between them.

The gene calls are TRBV5-6 and TRBJ1-5; D perhaps matches TRBD1 (6 bases). The V gene lost 1 base and the J gene lost 2 bases, with 19 bases spanning the gap. In germline, CDR1 is SGHDT, CDR2 YYEEEE. The CDR3 runs to 18 residues. This CDR3 reads CASSLYSGALGGNQPQHF. CDR3 DNA sequence: TGTGCCAGCAGCTTGTATTCAGGGGCCCTCGGTGGCAATCAGCCCCAGCATTTT.

The chain uses TRBV6-1 and TRBJ2-5; 7 positions agree with TRBD2. CDR3 size: 13 residues. Germline CDR1 reads MNHNS; CDR2 reads SASEGT. The junction had 3 bases not matched to a gene; V was cut back by 8 bases and J by 0 bases. The CDR3, as DNA: TGTGCCAGCCAGCGGGGTAACCAAGAGACCCAGTACTTC. Residues: CASQRGNQETQYF.

The J gene is TRBJ2-2, the V gene TRBV5-1; 9 nucleotides agree with TRBD1. J lost 2 bases, V lost 7 bases, and 6 bases had no gene match. This CDR3 contains 15 residues. CDR1 and CDR2 (germline): SGHRS, YFSETQ. CDR3 protein: CASYRGLGNTGELFF. In DNA, the CDR3 is TGCGCCAGCTACAGGGGGCTAGGAAACACCGGGGAGCTGTTTTTT. Full variable domain (missing parts from reference TRBV5-1 and TRBJ2-2): KAGVTQTPRYLIKTRGQQVTLSCSPISGHRSVSWYQQTPGQGLQFLFEYFSETQRNKGNFPGRFSGRQFSNSRSEMNVSTLELGDSALYLCASYRGLGNTGELFFGEGSRLTVL.

This clone was observed a single time. The chain is built from TRBV7-2 and TRBJ1-5; 8 nucleotides agree with TRBD1. This CDR3 has 15 amino acids. Germline V CDR1 and CDR2: SGHTA, FQGNSA. Trimming removed 4 bases from V and 5 bases from J; junction bases left unmatched: 7. DNA of the CDR3: TGTGCCAGCAGCTGGGACGGGACAGGTGATCAGCCCCAGCATTTT. Amino acids: CASSWDGTGDQPQHF.

This chain links TRBV21-1 with TRBJ1-2. TRBV21-1 is marked as a pseudogene. This CDR3 is 13 amino acids long. The CDR3: CASTTAFNYGYTF. CDR3 nucleotides: TGTGCCAGCACCACCGCTTTTAACTATGGCTACACCTTC.

This chain links TRBV14 with TRBJ2-3, with 11 bases identical to TRBD2. The CDR3 spans 17 residues. The germline gives CDR1 SGHDN, CDR2 FVKESK. V was pared by 2 bases and J by 2 bases, with 6 bases of the junction left unmatched. CDR3 in amino acids: CASSQLAGGLYTDTQYF. In nucleotides, the CDR3 is TGTGCCAGCAGCCAACTAGCGGGAGGATTATACACAGATACGCAGTATTTT.

The J gene is TRBJ2-3, the V gene TRBV19, with D possibly TRBD1 on 5 matching bases. Germline V lookup: CDR1 LNHDA, CDR2 SQIVND (reference sequence). This CDR3 contains 13 residues. V was clipped by 11 bases and J by 2 bases, with 14 bases between them. CDR3 region: CAVQAPFTDTQYF. CDR3 DNA: TGTGCCGTACAGGCGCCCTTCACAGATACGCAGTATTTT.

The chain uses TRBV6-4 and TRBJ1-6; D not resolved. The V gene lost 6 bases and the J gene lost 3 bases, with 6 bases spanning the gap. The CDR3 consists of 13 residues. The V gene's germline CDR1 is MRHNA and CDR2 SNTAGT. The chain's CDR3 is CASSQIYNSPLHF. The CDR3 DNA is TGTGCCAGCAGCCAGATCTATAATTCACCCCTCCACTTT.

The rearrangement joins TRBV2 to TRBJ1-1; 9 nucleotides agree with TRBD1. This CDR3 contains 12 residues. From germline, CDR1 is SNHLY and CDR2 FYNNEI. J was trimmed by 7 bases and V by 8 bases; bases with no gene match: 5. CDR3 in DNA: TGTGCCAGCGGACAGGGGTGGGATGAAGCTTTCTTT. Translation: CASGQGWDEAFF. The complete variable domain, with remaining parts taken from reference TRBV2 and TRBJ1-1, reads EPEVTQTPSHQVTQMGQEVILRCVPISNHLYFYWYRQILGQKVEFLVSFYNNEISEKSEIFDDQFSVERPDGSNFTLKIRSTKLEDSAMYFCASGQGWDEAFFGQGTRLTVV.

This chain links TRBV5-8 with TRBJ2-7; maybe TRBD2 (5 bases). Germline-derived CDR1 and CDR2 are SGHTS and YDEGEE. The CDR3 is made up of 14 amino acids. The V end lost 3 bases, the J end lost 4 bases, and 14 bases lay between the germline ends. For the CDR3, the DNA is TGTGCCAGCAGCTCCCCGGACGGAGGATACGAGCAGTACTTC. Translation: CASSSPDGGYEQYF.

The chain uses TRBV30 and TRBJ2-7; tentatively, D is TRBD1 (6 bases). V dropped 5 bases and J dropped 6 bases, with 11 bases sitting between them. This CDR3 spans 11 amino acids. CDR1 and CDR2 (germline): GTSNPN, SVGIG (reference sequence). The CDR3 reads CAWDRSGEQYF. The CDR3 coding sequence is TGTGCCTGGGACAGGTCGGGCGAGCAGTACTTC.

This chain uses TRBV30 with TRBJ1-5; 9 bases map to TRBD1. CDR1 and CDR2 (germline): GTSNPN, SVGIG (reference sequence). Trimming took 3 bases from V and 4 from J; bases not matched to a gene: 7. This CDR3 spans 15 amino acids. CDR3 sequence reads: CAWSGPGQGNQPQHF. The CDR3 DNA reads TGTGCCTGGAGCGGACCAGGACAGGGGAATCAGCCCCAGCATTTT.

The chain has TRBV19 and TRBJ1-1, with D unclear. V dropped 5 bases and J dropped 3 bases, with 10 bases sitting between them. This CDR3 is built from 13 residues. Germline CDR1 is LNHDA and CDR2 is SQIVND (reference sequence). CDR3 sequence reads: CASSPSKYTEAFF. CDR3 DNA sequence: TGTGCCAGTAGTCCCAGTAAATACACTGAAGCTTTCTTT.

This chain joins TRBV9 and TRBJ2-3; D gene unclear. CDR1 and CDR2 (germline): SGDLS, YYNGEE. The CDR3 has 15 amino acids. The V end was cut by 0 bases, the J end by 2 bases, with 10 bases between. In DNA, the CDR3 is TGTGCCAGCAGCGTAGGGGCCAGCTACACAGATACGCAGTATTTT. Its protein is CASSVGASYTDTQYF.

The chain joins TRBV19 to TRBJ2-1; 10 bases map to TRBD1. Germline V CDR1 and CDR2: LNHDA, SQIVND (reference sequence). This CDR3 region has 15 residues. The trim removed 7 bases at V and 4 bases at J, leaving 7 bases unmatched. CDR3 DNA sequence: TGTGCCAGTACCGGGGACAGGGGATTATACAATGAGCAGTTCTTC. It is translated as CASTGDRGLYNEQFF.

This chain joins TRBV6-1 and TRBJ1-1; D gene unclear. Deletions cut 4 bases from V and 1 base from J, with 10 bases between. The CDR3 length is 14 residues. Germline-derived CDR1 and CDR2 are MNHNS and SASEGT. In nucleotides, the CDR3 is TGTGCCAGCAGTGTCTTCACACAGAACACTGAAGCTTTCTTT. This encodes CASSVFTQNTEAFF.

The chain couples TRBV27 to TRBJ2-3; a weak D match, TRBD2 (6 bases). V lost 3 bases to trimming and J lost 4 bases, with 14 bases between them. Germline V gene data show CDR1 as MNHEY and CDR2 as SMNVEV (reference sequence). This CDR3 is 15 amino acids long. This CDR3 is CASSFLSGYSDTQYF. In nucleotides, the CDR3 is TGTGCCAGCAGTTTCCTTAGCGGTTATTCAGATACGCAGTATTTT.

The rearrangement joins TRBV19 to TRBJ1-1, with a weak D call TRBD1 (5 bases). CDR1 is LNHDA and CDR2 is SQIVND in the germline V gene (reference sequence). Trimming removed 6 bases at V and 3 bases at J, with 20 bases between. The length of the CDR3 is 16 residues. CDR3 residues: CASRSSTAGRYTEAFF. CDR3 DNA sequence: TGTGCCAGTAGATCCTCCACGGCAGGGAGGTACACTGAAGCTTTCTTT.

This chain uses TRBV6-1 with TRBJ2-7; D unclear. Deletions cut 6 bases from V and 6 bases from J, with 15 bases between. This CDR3 is 13 amino acids long. Per the germline V gene, CDR1 is MNHNS and CDR2 is SASEGT. The CDR3 nucleotides are TGTGCCAGCAGAGGAGCCTTTGAAGGCGAGCAGTACTTC. This sequence encodes CASRGAFEGEQYF.

This chain links TRBV18 with TRBJ2-7, with 8 nucleotides matching TRBD2. The germline CDR1 and CDR2 sequences are KGHSH and LQKENI. With V trimmed by 4 bases and J by 0 bases, 8 bases remained unmatched. The CDR3 runs to 16 residues. CDR3 protein: CASSLLQSGSSYEQYF. Here the CDR3 DNA reads TGTGCCAGCTCACTGCTTCAGAGCGGGAGCTCCTACGAGCAGTACTTC.

V usage is TRBV6-1 and J usage is TRBJ1-5; D is unclear. The CDR3 is 15 amino acids. The germline V gene has CDR1 MNHNS and CDR2 SASEGT. V gave up 6 bases and J gave up 0 bases, with 12 bases separating them. The CDR3 reads CASRVGGFSNQPQHF. The DNA for the CDR3 is TGTGCCAGCAGGGTGGGAGGATTTAGCAATCAGCCCCAGCATTTT.

The rearrangement uses TRBV19 and TRBJ1-4, with 7 bases fitting TRBD1. CDR3 length: 19 residues. CDR1 and CDR2 (germline): LNHDA, SQIVND (reference sequence). Germline trimming cut 5 bases from V and 0 bases from J; bases unmatched to any gene: 15. The CDR3 sequence is CASSDEKKPGQSTNEKLFF. Here the CDR3 DNA reads TGTGCCAGTAGTGACGAGAAAAAACCGGGACAGTCAACTAATGAAAAACTGTTTTTT.

This clone is a singleton in its sample. The rearrangement joins TRBV7-9 to TRBJ2-6; D tentatively reads TRBD1 or TRBD2 (5 bases each). V was cut by 1 base and J by 1 base, with 8 bases left in between. Germline V gene data show CDR1 as SEHNR and CDR2 as FQNEAQ (reference sequence). This CDR3 region has 16 residues. The CDR3 sequence is CASSLDGGSGANVLTF. The CDR3 nucleotides are TGTGCCAGCAGCTTAGATGGGGGATCTGGGGCCAACGTCCTGACTTTC.

This chain uses TRBV11-2 with TRBJ1-1; no definite D call. The V gene's germline CDR1 is SGHAT and CDR2 FQNNGV. V was shortened by 4 bases and J by 3 bases, with 12 bases between the two germline ends. The CDR3 totals 14 residues. CDR3 DNA sequence: TGTGCCAGCAGCTCCTCCAGCGGGGACACTGAAGCTTTCTTT. Protein product: CASSSSSGDTEAFF.